These T cell receptor beta chains were read from a single sample in a study of blood T cell repertoires in COVID-19. Data came from immunoSEQ multiplex PCR; TCRdb stores just in-frame clones and leaves some out. Here the sample spans under 300,000 clones, 75% to 90% being singletons. Sequencing input: peripheral blood. These receptors were taken from a woman in her 30s with active or convalescent COVID-19. Each CDR3 is given without its conserved first and last residue. D genes are given only for firm matches. Size is omitted from some rows. Given values are once, few, many or a class for expanded clones.

D gene	clone size	V gene	J gene	CDR3 protein
NA	few	TRBV18	TRBJ1-3	ASSEGGSGNTIY
TRBD2	few	TRBV25-1	TRBJ2-1	ASSESSSSGGARNEQF
NA	NA	TRBV7-9	TRBJ1-2	ASSLSGRGGYT
NA	NA	TRBV4-3	TRBJ1-2	ASSQDPSHGYT
NA	NA	TRBV11-3	TRBJ2-2	ASSQGKTGELF
TRBD1	NA	TRBV7-2	TRBJ1-6	ASSPGDSKDSPLH
TRBD2	NA	TRBV7-2	TRBJ2-7	ASSSGGTWEGEQY
NA	NA	TRBV18	TRBJ1-1	ASHGQNTEAF
NA	once	TRBV15	TRBJ1-4	ATSRGRGNGKLF
TRBD2	once	TRBV18	TRBJ2-7	ASSLGVRGASYEQY
NA	NA	TRBV5-1	TRBJ1-1	ASSLGAGTGSTEAF
TRBD2	NA	TRBV29-1	TRBJ2-1	SVEGTSGGRLGEQF
NA	NA	TRBV28	TRBJ1-2	ASSPERGYT
TRBD2	NA	TRBV30	TRBJ2-1	AWSRGEEQF
TRBD1	NA	TRBV7-2	TRBJ2-3	ASTPGQSTDTQY
NA	few	TRBV5-1	TRBJ1-5	ASSLTGQLNQPQH
TRBD2	few	TRBV6-6	TRBJ2-7	ASSYPTSGGTYEQY
TRBD1	NA	TRBV5-1	TRBJ2-3	ASEPGQGITDTQY
NA	NA	TRBV7-8	TRBJ2-7	ASSLPGVSSYEQY
TRBD1	NA	TRBV7-6	TRBJ2-3	ASSFEKTGGTDTQY
TRBD1	NA	TRBV6-2/TRBV6-3	TRBJ1-1	ASSQGGGTEAF
NA	NA	TRBV6-5	TRBJ2-2	ASSPANTGELF
TRBD2	NA	TRBV5-4	TRBJ2-3	ASRPRGESTDTQY
NA	NA	TRBV24-1	TRBJ1-2	ATSDERRTWGYT
NA	NA	TRBV6-2/TRBV6-3	TRBJ1-1	ASSYMGHLNTEAF
TRBD1	NA	TRBV6-2/TRBV6-3	TRBJ1-4	ASSSGNRGGGEKLF
TRBD1	NA	TRBV6-6	TRBJ2-3	ASSYTGTGGQY
TRBD2	NA	TRBV6-5	TRBJ2-5	ASSSLAGGKETQY
NA	NA	TRBV2	TRBJ1-5	ASRGGQPQH
NA	NA	TRBV2	TRBJ1-4	ASSLRAQRTKLF
NA	NA	TRBV28	TRBJ2-7	ASSRVEQY
TRBD1	once	TRBV24-1	TRBJ1-1	ATSDARGPGEAF
TRBD1	few	TRBV4-3	TRBJ2-5	ASSQGRQGPETQY
TRBD2	once	TRBV7-2	TRBJ2-3	ASSARLAGKTDTQY
TRBD1	NA	TRBV24-1	TRBJ2-1	ATSDGQGNSYNEQF
NA	NA	TRBV3-1/TRBV3-2	TRBJ1-5	ASSQGLNSNQPQH
TRBD1	NA	TRBV12-5	TRBJ2-7	ASGTSGTGARGTYEQY
NA	NA	TRBV9	TRBJ2-5	ASSAQGGEQETQY
NA	NA	TRBV3-1/TRBV3-2	TRBJ2-2	ASSHAERPGGELF
NA	NA	TRBV28	TRBJ1-3	ASRQGGNTIY
TRBD1	NA	TRBV19	TRBJ2-5	ASSLSGTEQETQY
TRBD1	NA	TRBV5-6	TRBJ1-1	ASSLTGVVGTEAF